What follows are 24 T cell receptor beta chains derived from one specimen sequenced in a study of breast tumors, draining lymph nodes, adjacent tissues. Breast cancer patients provided tissue from their axillary draining lymph nodes. TCRdb processed the multiplex PCR reads anew with MiXCR; each CDR3 protein has one entry. The table has roughly 110,000 distinct CDR3 sequences, about 31% seen once. The sequencing sample was made of axillary lymph node tissue. The source of these receptors is a female donor with breast cancer. Some clones in this sample may be carry-over from other donors' samples.

This clonotype has a count of ten or more. The V and J genes are TRBV13 and TRBJ2-5; TRBD2 is a possible D gene (6 bases). Trimming shortened V by 2 bases and J by 0 bases, and 22 bases separated the two germline ends. The CDR3 has 19 residues. Germline V gene data show CDR1 as PRHDT and CDR2 as FYEKMQ (reference sequence). This CDR3 reads CASSLSAIFLANHQETQYF. CDR3 bases: TGTGCCAGCAGCTTATCCGCAATTTTCCTAGCGAACCACCAAGAGACCCAGTACTTC.

This clonotype was recorded many times. This sequence joins TRBV6-6 and TRBJ2-4; 11 nucleotides agree with TRBD2. Germline V gives CDR1 MNHNY, CDR2 SVGAGI (reference sequence). The CDR3 runs 18 residues. Germline trimming cut 5 bases from V and 4 bases from J; bases unmatched to any gene: 13. The CDR3 reads CASSHTVELAGVKNIQYF. Here the CDR3 DNA reads TGTGCCAGCAGTCACACCGTAGAACTAGCGGGGGTTAAAAACATTCAGTACTTC.

There are a few counts of this clonotype. A read error is possible here, since a much larger clone lies one base away. The chain couples TRBV6-1 to TRBJ2-7; the match to TRBD1 covers 7 bases. The CDR3 is made up of 12 amino acids. Germline V gene data show CDR1 as MNHNS and CDR2 as SASEGT. CDR3 DNA: TGTGCCAGCAGCACAGGGGTATACGAGCAGTGCTTC. Its protein is CASSTGVYEQCF.

There are many counts of this clonotype. The chain combines TRBV5-6 with TRBJ2-7; the D is unclear. Germline-derived CDR1 and CDR2 are SGHDT and YYEEEE. V lost 7 bases, J lost 0 bases, and 11 bases lay in between. The CDR3 loop spans 13 amino acids. The chain's CDR3 is CASRTASSYEQYF. The CDR3 DNA follows: TGTGCCAGCCGGACGGCCAGCTCCTACGAGCAGTACTTC.

This clonotype has at least ten counts. The chain employs TRBV7-9 and TRBJ2-5; 7 positions agree with TRBD1. This CDR3 contains 18 residues. V lost 5 bases and J lost 1; bases outside the gene matches: 16. The germline CDR1 and CDR2 sequences are SEHNR and FQNEAQ (reference sequence). The CDR3 DNA follows: TGTGCCAGCAGCCACTACAGGGGCTGGAGCCAATCCCAAGAGACCCAGTACTTC. Residues: CASSHYRGWSQSQETQYF.

Worth noting for this clonotype: The final CDR3 position lacks the conserved phenylalanine or tryptophan, pointing to a likely read error. The limits of the CDR3 on the DNA are not certain, so only TCRdb's listed CDR3 is given. J is TRBJ2-5 and V is TRBV7-3. The CDR3 spans 21 residues, counting both ends. Per the germline V gene, CDR1 is SGHTA and CDR2 is FQGTGA. CDR3: CASSPISGRPDTLQRYMLLSS.

This clonotype was recorded at least ten times. DNA for the CDR3: TGCAGTGCCGGGAAGCGGGAGGGGAAAGATACGCAGTATTTT. Translated, it gives CSAGKREGKDTQYF. The chain uses TRBV20-1 and TRBJ2-3; 10 positions match TRBD2. The CDR3 loop spans 14 amino acids. After removal of 6 bases from V and 5 bases from J, the junction contained 8 bases not matched to a gene. Germline V CDR1 and CDR2: DFQATT, SNEGSKA (reference sequence).

Many counts were recorded for this clonotype. The rearrangement uses TRBV12-5 and TRBJ1-6, with no clear D. The CDR3 sequence is 17 residues long. Germline V CDR1 and CDR2: LGHNT, FRNRAP. The germline V and J ends were trimmed by 2 bases and 0 bases, with 11 bases remaining between them. The CDR3 coding sequence is TGTGCTAGTGGTTTGCGAGCCAGTAGCTCCTATAATTCACCCCTCCACTTT. Encoded protein: CASGLRASSSYNSPLHF.

This clonotype was seen ten or more times. This chain connects TRBV5-1 to TRBJ1-2; 9 bases align to TRBD1. The CDR3 is 13 amino acids. Trimming removed 2 bases from V and 6 bases from J; junction bases left unmatched: 2. Germline assignment: CDR1 SGHRS and CDR2 YFSETQ. The CDR3 DNA is TGCGCCAGCAGCTTTGGGACAGGGAATGGCTACACCTTC. It yields the protein CASSFGTGNGYTF.

By share, this clonotype ranks as medium-sized. V gene TRBV24-1 combines with J gene TRBJ2-5; 9 bases fit TRBD1. Germline V gene lookup returns CDR1 KGHDR and CDR2 SFDVKD. This CDR3 region has 16 residues. The J segment lost 5 bases and the V segment lost 4 bases, leaving 10 bases of the junction unmatched. CDR3 DNA sequence: TGTGCCACCAGTGACCGGGGACAGGGTCTAGTTGAGACCCAGTACTTC. Protein: CATSDRGQGLVETQYF.

This clonotype was recorded many times. A much larger clone differs by one base, so this may be a read error. V and J are TRBV6-5 and TRBJ2-7; 9 bases match TRBD2. The CDR3 runs to 15 residues. Germline CDR1 reads MNHEY; CDR2 reads SVGAGI. Here the CDR3 DNA reads TGTGCCAGCAGCTTACTAGCGGGCACACCCTACGAGCAGCACTTC. It yields the protein CASSLLAGTPYEQHF.

This clonotype was observed at least ten times. The rearrangement uses TRBV7-8 and TRBJ2-7, with 7 bases fitting TRBD1. The ends lost 4 bases at V and 3 bases at J; junction bases unmatched: 6. Germline CDR1 and CDR2: SGHVS and FQNEAQ. The CDR3 has 14 residues. The CDR3 here is CASSSNRDSYEQYF. CDR3 sequence (DNA): TGTGCCAGCAGCTCAAACCGGGACAGCTACGAGCAGTACTTC.

On this clonotype: This likely comes from a read error, as the CDR3 has no conserved phenylalanine or tryptophan at its end. Because the CDR3's place on the DNA is in doubt, the DNA is left out and the CDR3 is given as listed by TCRdb. The chain carries TRBV9 and TRBJ2-5; the D call of TRBD2 is as the table states it, not checked on the DNA. The germline V gene encodes CDR1 SGDLS and CDR2 YYNGEE. The CDR3 totals 8 residues, both ends included. The CDR3 sequence is CASSGPSG.

This clonotype came up many times. The genes are TRBV6-5 and TRBJ2-3, with 12 bases identical to TRBD2. Germline V gives CDR1 MNHEY, CDR2 SVGAGI. V was pared by 0 bases and J by 6 bases, with 7 bases of the junction left unmatched. The CDR3 covers 17 residues. In nucleotides, the CDR3 is TGTGCCAGCAGTTACTCCCGGCTAGCGGGAGGGAAGGATACGCAGTATTTT. As protein: CASSYSRLAGGKDTQYF.

The CDR3 loop reads CSARLAGGQYF. For the CDR3, the DNA is TGCAGTGCTAGACTAGCGGGGGGGCAGTACTTC. This rearrangement joins TRBV20-1 to TRBJ2-7, with TRBD2 identical over 11 bases. V trimming: 2 bases; J trimming: 9 bases; junction bases outside the gene matches: 0. The V gene's germline CDR1 is DFQATT and CDR2 SNEGSKA (reference sequence). This CDR3 is 11 amino acids long.

Ten or more counts support this clonotype. J is TRBJ2-2 and V is TRBV4-1, with TRBD2 identical over 10 bases. CDR3 length: 18 residues. The ends lost 3 bases at V and 1 base at J; junction bases unmatched: 8. The germline V gene has CDR1 MGHRA and CDR2 YSYEKL. CDR3 coding DNA: TGCGCCAGCAGCCAGAACCTCTTAGCGGGGGGGAACACCGGGGAGCTGTTTTTT. Translated: CASSQNLLAGGNTGELFF.

This clonotype has ten or more counts. Here the CDR3 DNA reads TGTGCCAGTAGTCTAGTGACAGGGCCCGGGGAGCTGTTTTTT. Translation: CASSLVTGPGELFF. The chain is built from TRBV19 and TRBJ2-2; 7 nucleotides line up with TRBD1. The CDR3 covers 14 residues. Germline V CDR1 and CDR2: LNHDA, SQIVND (reference sequence). The J segment lost 6 bases and the V segment lost 5 bases, leaving 6 bases of the junction unmatched.

This clonotype was recorded many times. The chain couples TRBV19 to TRBJ1-5; D is uncertain. The CDR3 consists of 16 residues. Deletions cut 1 base from V and 0 bases from J, with 10 bases between. Germline V lookup: CDR1 LNHDA, CDR2 SQIVND (reference sequence). CDR3 protein: CASSIAGVGSNQPQHF. CDR3 in DNA: TGTGCCAGTAGTATAGCCGGGGTAGGTAGCAATCAGCCCCAGCATTTT.

This clonotype came up many times. The chain carries TRBV24-1 and TRBJ2-1; perhaps TRBD1 as D (5 bases). CDR3 length: 16 amino acids. CDR1 and CDR2 (germline): KGHDR, SFDVKD. Trimming shortened V by 3 bases and J by 10 bases, and 21 bases separated the two germline ends. CDR3 residues: CATSDGLEKGVGEQFF. Written as DNA, the CDR3 is TGTGCCACCAGTGATGGCCTAGAAAAAGGGGTCGGAGAGCAGTTCTTC.

The CDR3 DNA reads TGTGCCAGCAGCATAGCGACAGATTCACCCCTCCACTTT. Its translation: CASSIATDSPLHF. This chain joins TRBV11-2 and TRBJ1-6, with D possibly TRBD1 on 5 matching bases. Trimming stripped 5 bases from V and 8 bases from J, with 10 bases between. The CDR3 sequence is 13 residues long. Germline assignment: CDR1 SGHAT and CDR2 FQNNGV.

This clonotype occurred many times. The chain has TRBV7-9 and TRBJ1-6; possibly TRBD1 for D (5 bases). Germline values: CDR1 SEHNR, CDR2 FQNEAQ (reference sequence). The CDR3 length is 16 residues. Trimming pared 5 bases from V and 3 bases from J, leaving 14 bases between. The CDR3 nucleotides read TGTGCCAGCAGCCTGGGACGGGCAGACTATAATTCACCCCTCCACTTT. It codes for CASSLGRADYNSPLHF.

This clonotype was counted ten times or more. V usage is TRBV20-1 and J usage is TRBJ2-5, with TRBD2 identical over 8 bases. CDR1 is DFQATT and CDR2 is SNEGSKA in the germline V gene (reference sequence). This CDR3 comprises 13 residues. After removal of 5 bases from V and 3 bases from J, the junction contained 5 bases not matched to a gene. The CDR3, as DNA: TGCAGTGCTGGGGGGGGACTAGAAGAGACCCAGTACTTC. This encodes CSAGGGLEETQYF.

This clonotype occurred many times. The rearrangement links TRBV27 to TRBJ1-5, with D possibly being TRBD1 (6 bases). Deletions cut 3 bases from V and 6 bases from J, with 9 bases between. Germline V gives CDR1 MNHEY, CDR2 SMNVEV (reference sequence). The CDR3 runs to 13 residues. The CDR3 coding sequence is TGTGCCAGCAGTTTTTTAGGGGGTCAGCCCCAGCATTTT. Encoded protein: CASSFLGGQPQHF.

About this clonotype itself: A much larger clone sits a single nucleotide away, making a read error possible. The rearrangement uses TRBV2 and TRBJ1-1; TRBD1 matches 7 bases. The CDR3 sequence is 12 residues long. Germline loops: CDR1 SNHLY, CDR2 FYNNEI. DNA for the CDR3: TGTGCCAGCAGACAGGGGAACACTGGAGCTTTCTTT. Protein product: CASRQGNTGAFF.